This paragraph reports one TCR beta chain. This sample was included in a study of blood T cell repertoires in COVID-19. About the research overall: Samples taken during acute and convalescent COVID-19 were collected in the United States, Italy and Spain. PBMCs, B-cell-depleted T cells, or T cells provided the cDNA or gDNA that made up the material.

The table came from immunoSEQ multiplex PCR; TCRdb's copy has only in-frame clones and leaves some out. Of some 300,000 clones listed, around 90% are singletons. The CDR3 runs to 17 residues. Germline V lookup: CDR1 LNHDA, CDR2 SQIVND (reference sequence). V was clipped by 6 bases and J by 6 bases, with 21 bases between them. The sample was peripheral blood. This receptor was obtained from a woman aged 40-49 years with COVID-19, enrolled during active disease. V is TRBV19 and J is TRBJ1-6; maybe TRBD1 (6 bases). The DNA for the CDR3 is TGTGCCAGTAGCCCAAGAGGGGGGGCAGGAGGTAATTCACCCCTCCACTTT. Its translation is CASSPRGGAGGNSPLHF.